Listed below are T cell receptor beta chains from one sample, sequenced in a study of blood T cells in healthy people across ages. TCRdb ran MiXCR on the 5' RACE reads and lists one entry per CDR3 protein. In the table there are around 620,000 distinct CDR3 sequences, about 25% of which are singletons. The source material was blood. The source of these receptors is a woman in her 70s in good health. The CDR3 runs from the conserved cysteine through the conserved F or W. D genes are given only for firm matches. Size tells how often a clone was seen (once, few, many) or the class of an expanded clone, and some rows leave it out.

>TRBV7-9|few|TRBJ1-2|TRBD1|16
CASSLAGGQDSYGYTF
TGTGCCAGCAGCTTAGCGGGGGGACAGGACTCGTATGGCTACACCTTC
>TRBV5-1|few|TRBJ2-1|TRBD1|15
CASQIIGGEGNEQFF
TGCGCCAGCCAGATAATAGGGGGCGAGGGCAATGAGCAGTTCTTC
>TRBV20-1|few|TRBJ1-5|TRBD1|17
CSARELQGRSSNQPQHF
TGCAGTGCTAGAGAATTACAGGGGAGATCGAGCAATCAGCCCCAGCATTTT
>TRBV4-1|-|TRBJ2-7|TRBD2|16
CASSQERRLAGDEQYF
TGCGCCAGCAGCCAGGAGCGTCGACTAGCGGGGGACGAGCAGTACTTC
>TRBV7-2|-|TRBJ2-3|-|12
CASSTGDSSRGF
TGTGCCAGCAGCACGGGGGACTCCAGCAGGGGTTTT
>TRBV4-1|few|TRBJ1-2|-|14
CASSHPRGNYGYTF
TGCGCCAGCAGCCACCCTAGGGGTAACTATGGCTACACCTTC
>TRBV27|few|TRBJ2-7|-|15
CASSLSLTGTGEQYF
TGTGCCAGCAGTTTATCATTAACAGGGACTGGTGAGCAGTACTTC
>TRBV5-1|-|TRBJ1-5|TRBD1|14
CASSTGQGGEPQHF
TGCGCCAGCAGCACCGGACAGGGGGGGGAGCCCCAGCATTTT
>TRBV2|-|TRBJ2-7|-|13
CASTQEHSYEQYF
TGTGCCAGCACGCAAGAACACTCCTACGAGCAGTACTTC
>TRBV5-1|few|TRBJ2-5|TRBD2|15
CASSLMRGGGETQYF
TGCGCCAGCAGCTTGATGCGGGGGGGCGGAGAGACCCAGTACTTC
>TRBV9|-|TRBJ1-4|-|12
CASSGSTEKLFF
TGTGCCAGCAGCGGAAGTACCGAAAAACTGTTTTTT
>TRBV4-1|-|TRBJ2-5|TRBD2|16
CASSLVAGGMQETQYF
TGCGCCAGCAGCCTGGTAGCGGGGGGGATGCAAGAGACCCAGTACTTC
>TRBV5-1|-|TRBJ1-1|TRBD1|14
CASSDRQGAGEAFF
TGCGCCAGCAGCGATCGACAGGGGGCAGGTGAAGCTTTCTTT
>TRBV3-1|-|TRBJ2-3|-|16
CASSQDDLTGTDTQYF
TGTGCCAGCAGCCAAGATGATCTAACAGGCACAGATACGCAGTATTTT
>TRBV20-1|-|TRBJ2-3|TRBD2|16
CSARGTTSGSADTQYF
TGCAGTGCTAGAGGGACCACTAGCGGGAGTGCAGATACGCAGTATTTT
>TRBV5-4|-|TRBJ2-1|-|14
CASSRRSGSDEQFF
TGTGCCAGCAGCAGGCGATCCGGAAGCGATGAGCAGTTCTTC
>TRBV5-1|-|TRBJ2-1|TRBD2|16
CASSFQVAGGGNEQFF
TGCGCCAGCAGCTTTCAAGTAGCGGGGGGGGGCAATGAGCAGTTCTTC
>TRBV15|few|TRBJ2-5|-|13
CATSRDYQETQYF
TGTGCCACCAGCAGGGACTACCAAGAGACCCAGTACTTC
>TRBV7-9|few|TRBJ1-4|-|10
CASSVRKLFF
TGTGCCAGCAGCGTGAGAAAACTGTTTTTT
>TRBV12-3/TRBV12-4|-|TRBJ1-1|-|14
CASSKLGKVTEAFF
TGTGCCAGCAGCAAACTGGGTAAGGTAACTGAAGCTTTCTTT
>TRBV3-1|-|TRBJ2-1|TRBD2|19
CASSHRRKGLALTYNEQFF
TGTGCCAGCAGCCACCGCAGAAAGGGACTAGCGCTTACCTACAATGAGCAGTTCTTC
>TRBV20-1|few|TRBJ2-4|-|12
CSARVGSNIQYF
TGCAGTGCTAGAGTTGGTTCAAACATTCAGTACTTC
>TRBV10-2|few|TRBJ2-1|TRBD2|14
CASSPSGGAGEQFF
TGCGCCAGCAGTCCTAGCGGGGGGGCTGGTGAGCAGTTCTTC
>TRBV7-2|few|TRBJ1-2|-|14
CASSLAKQGGGYTF
TGTGCCAGCAGCTTAGCGAAACAGGGCGGCGGCTACACCTTC
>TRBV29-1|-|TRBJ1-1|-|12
CSVDGGVNEAFF
TGCAGCGTTGATGGAGGGGTGAATGAAGCTTTCTTT
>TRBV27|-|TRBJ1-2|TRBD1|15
CASSFPGTGMQGYTF
TGTGCCAGCAGTTTTCCCGGGACAGGGATGCAAGGCTACACCTTC
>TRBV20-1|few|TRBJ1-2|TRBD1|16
CSAQIAGTGMLHGYTF
TGCAGTGCCCAAATCGCCGGGACAGGGATGCTACATGGCTACACCTTC
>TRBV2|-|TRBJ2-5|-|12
CASSITAETQYF
TGTGCCAGCAGCATAACGGCAGAGACCCAGTACTTC
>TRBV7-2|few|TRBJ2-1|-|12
CASSPLYNEQFF
TGTGCCAGCAGCCCGCTGTACAATGAGCAGTTCTTC
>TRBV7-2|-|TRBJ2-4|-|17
CASSLVRGRLAKNIQYF
TGTGCCAGCAGCTTAGTTCGCGGCCGTTTAGCCAAAAACATTCAGTACTTC
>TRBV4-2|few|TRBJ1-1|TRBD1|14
CASSQIGTETEAFF
TGTGCCAGCAGCCAGATAGGGACAGAGACTGAAGCTTTCTTT
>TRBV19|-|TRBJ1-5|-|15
CASSIPTEDNQPQHF
TGTGCCAGTAGTATACCGACGGAAGATAATCAGCCCCAGCATTTT
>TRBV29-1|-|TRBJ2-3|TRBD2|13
CSGMTSGTDTQYF
TGCAGCGGGATGACTAGCGGCACAGATACGCAGTATTTT
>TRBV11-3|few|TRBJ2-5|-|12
CASSLGTKTQYF
TGTGCCAGCAGCTTAGGGACTAAGACCCAGTACTTC
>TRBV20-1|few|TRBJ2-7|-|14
CSARYRQGFDEQYF
TGCAGTGCTAGATACAGGCAGGGATTCGACGAGCAGTACTTC
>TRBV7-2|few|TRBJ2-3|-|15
CASSLALGITDTQYF
TGTGCCAGCAGCCTCGCTTTGGGCATCACAGATACGCAGTATTTT